Each of the 23 T cell receptor beta chains below was sequenced from the same sample in a study of cytomegalovirus exposure and HLA in healthy donors. Amplification used 60 Vbeta primers and 13 Jbeta primers. Assay used: immunoSEQ multiplex PCR; TCRdb lists only in-frame clones, some missing. The table shows 130,000 or so clones, with roughly four fifths occurring only once. Input material: PBMCs. Receptors were obtained from a young man in good health and CMV-seropositive.

The gene calls are TRBV7-2 and TRBJ2-1; 11 bases line up with TRBD2. The V gene's germline CDR1 is SGHTA and CDR2 FQGNSA. With V trimmed by 1 base and J by 2 bases, 4 bases remained unmatched. The CDR3 consists of 17 residues. CDR3 DNA: TGTGCCAGCAGCTTAGGTCTAGCGGGAGGTCCCTACAATGAGCAGTTCTTC. Protein sequence: CASSLGLAGGPYNEQFF.

The chain joins TRBV6-1 to TRBJ1-1; 7 positions agree with TRBD1. The ends lost 1 base at V and 1 base at J; junction bases unmatched: 12. Germline assignment: CDR1 MNHNS and CDR2 SASEGT. CDR3 length equals 18 residues. For the CDR3, the DNA is TGTGCCAGCAGTGAAGGATTCGGTTTTGGGACAGCGAACACTGAAGCTTTCTTT. This codes for CASSEGFGFGTANTEAFF.

The V and J genes are TRBV19 and TRBJ1-1; perhaps TRBD1 as D (6 bases). This CDR3 has 14 residues. Germline V lookup: CDR1 LNHDA, CDR2 SQIVND (reference sequence). V was clipped by 6 bases and J by 6 bases, with 17 bases between them. The CDR3 is CASRPRTGLAEAFF. The DNA of the CDR3 is TGTGCCAGTAGGCCAAGAACAGGGTTGGCTGAAGCTTTCTTT.

This sequence joins TRBV15 and TRBJ1-5; 7 bases agree with TRBD1. Looked up from germline, CDR1 is LNHNV and CDR2 is YYDKDF (reference sequence). The CDR3 is 16 amino acids. Trimming took 0 bases from V and 7 from J; bases not matched to a gene: 9. CDR3 nucleotide sequence: TGTGCCACCAGCAGAGATCTGGAACAGGGGAAACAGCCCCAGCATTTT. Its protein is CATSRDLEQGKQPQHF.

The V call is TRBV7-2, the J call TRBJ2-1, with 13 bases lining up with TRBD2. Looked up from germline, CDR1 is SGHTA and CDR2 is FQGNSA. The CDR3 runs to 16 residues. V was pared by 5 bases and J by 8 bases, with 9 bases of the junction left unmatched. The CDR3 bases are TGTGCCAGCAGCCAAAGTCGGACTAGCGGGAGAGATGAGCAGTTCTTC. Its protein product is CASSQSRTSGRDEQFF. Full variable domain (rest looked up from reference TRBV7-2 and TRBJ2-1): GAGVSQSPSNKVTEKGKDVELRCDPISGHTALYWYRQSLGQGLEFLIYFQGNSAPDKSGLPSDRFSAERTGGSVSTLTIQRTQQEDSAVYLCASSQSRTSGRDEQFFGPGTRLTVL.

The rearrangement joins TRBV2 to TRBJ2-2; D may be TRBD2 (5 bases). Trimming left V 5 bases short and J 0 bases short, with 13 bases between. Germline-derived CDR1 and CDR2 are SNHLY and FYNNEI. This CDR3 is 16 amino acids long. CDR3 protein: CASSREGPTNTGELFF. CDR3 bases: TGTGCCAGCAGTCGAGAGGGCCCAACGAACACCGGGGAGCTGTTTTTT.

The rearrangement uses TRBV19 and TRBJ2-3; 7 bases line up with TRBD2. The CDR3 spans 17 residues. With V trimmed by 5 bases and J by 1 base, 12 bases remained unmatched. Germline loops: CDR1 LNHDA, CDR2 SQIVND (reference sequence). The DNA for the CDR3 is TGTGCCAGTAGTTTCCTTTCGCCTAGCGGACGCACAGATACGCAGTATTTT. As protein: CASSFLSPSGRTDTQYF.

The chain combines TRBV7-9 with TRBJ2-2; D may be TRBD2 (6 bases). CDR1 is SEHNR and CDR2 is FQNEAQ in the germline V gene (reference sequence). The CDR3 covers 13 residues. V shed 5 bases and J shed 7 bases, with 11 bases lying between them. The CDR3 bases are TGTGCCAGCAGCCCGACTAGTATCGGGGAGCTGTTTTTT. Its translation is CASSPTSIGELFF.

This clone was recorded only once. CDR3: CASRPDRPSGYTF. The CDR3 DNA follows: TGTGCCAGCAGGCCAGACAGGCCTAGTGGCTACACCTTC. J is TRBJ1-2 and V is TRBV7-2, with D perhaps TRBD1 (6 bases). The CDR3 contains 13 residues. CDR1 and CDR2 from the germline V gene are SGHTA and FQGNSA. Trimming stripped 6 bases from V and 7 bases from J, with 15 bases between.

The chain recombines TRBV18 with TRBJ2-1; 7 bases align to TRBD2. The CDR3 totals 17 residues. Per germline, CDR1 KGHSH and CDR2 LQKENI. Unmatched junction bases numbered 18, after V lost 3 bases and J lost 10 bases. The chain's CDR3 is CASSPRKRGYGEREQFF. In DNA form, the CDR3 reads TGTGCCAGCTCACCGAGAAAGCGGGGATACGGGGAACGGGAGCAGTTCTTC.

This chain uses TRBV7-2 with TRBJ1-4; no reliable D call. This CDR3 region has 13 residues. Germline V CDR1 and CDR2: SGHTA, FQGNSA. Trimming removed 3 bases at V and 13 bases at J, with 15 bases between. The CDR3 coding sequence is TGTGCCAGCAGCTTGTTGGCCGGAGATGGACTGTTTTTT. As protein: CASSLLAGDGLFF.

This clone was seen a few times. This chain uses TRBV4-1 with TRBJ1-1, with TRBD1 as a possible D gene (5 bases). The germline CDR1 and CDR2 sequences are MGHRA and YSYEKL. The CDR3 is 15 amino acids. Between the trimmed V and J ends, which lost 4 bases and 6 bases, there was a span of 18 bases. The CDR3: CASSPPGAGSPEAFF. CDR3 nucleotide sequence: TGCGCCAGCAGCCCACCTGGGGCGGGGTCCCCTGAAGCTTTCTTT.

CDR3 sequence reads: CAHRRRLTSGELFF. The DNA for the CDR3 is TGTGCCCACAGGCGGCGTCTCACGTCCGGGGAGCTGTTTTTT. The chain recombines TRBV7-2 with TRBJ2-2; the D gene is possibly TRBD1 (5 bases). The length of the CDR3 is 14 residues. V dropped 11 bases and J dropped 6 bases, with 19 bases sitting between them. CDR1 is SGHTA and CDR2 is FQGNSA in the germline V gene.

The chain carries TRBV28 and TRBJ1-4; D unresolved. Trimming shortened V by 5 bases and J by 14 bases, and 12 bases separated the two germline ends. The CDR3 extends over 11 amino acids. Germline CDR1 and CDR2: MDHEN and SYDVKM. The CDR3 region has the DNA TGTGCCAGCAGTCGTTGGACTCATCTGTTTTTT. Its protein is CASSRWTHLFF. Full variable domain (remainder filled in from reference TRBV28 and TRBJ1-4): DVKVTQSSRYLVKRTGEKVFLECVQDMDHENMFWYRQDPGLGLRLIYFSYDVKMKEKGDIPEGYSVSREKKERFSLILESASTNQTSMYLCASSRWTHLFFGSGTQLSVL.

The chain carries TRBV19 and TRBJ2-7; D is possibly TRBD2 (5 bases). Trimming removed 4 bases at V and 3 bases at J, with 10 bases between. Germline V gene sequence: CDR1 LNHDA, CDR2 SQIVND (reference sequence). This CDR3 spans 13 amino acids. The DNA for the CDR3 is TGTGCCAGTAGTAGGGAGACAAACTACGAGCAGTACTTC. Translation gives CASSRETNYEQYF.

The chain recombines TRBV11-2 with TRBJ2-7; no firm D call. Trimming left V 5 bases short and J 6 bases short, with 17 bases between. Germline V gives CDR1 SGHAT, CDR2 FQNNGV. The CDR3 length is 14 residues. The CDR3 sequence is CASSPTINPTEQYF. DNA for the CDR3: TGTGCCAGCAGCCCTACTATAAACCCTACCGAGCAGTACTTC.

This clone was observed a handful of times. The chain carries TRBV28 and TRBJ2-1, with a weak D call TRBD1 (5 bases). The ends were cut back, 2 bases at V and 9 bases at J, with 11 bases in the middle. The CDR3 has 13 residues. Looked up from germline, CDR1 is MDHEN and CDR2 is SYDVKM. DNA of the CDR3: TGTGCCAGCAGTTTAGTAGGGGCTCGTGAGCAGTTCTTC. Encoded protein: CASSLVGAREQFF.

On this clone: A junction boundary mismatches the germline segment, possibly from a read error. The chain joins TRBV18 to TRBJ2-3; D might be TRBD1 (6 bases). Germline CDR1 KGHSH, CDR2 LQKENI. This CDR3 is built from 13 residues. CDR3 amino acids: CASSPNDRRWFFF. DNA for the CDR3: TGTGCCAGCTCACCAAACGACAGGCGGTGGTTTTTTTTT.

The chain couples TRBV6-5 to TRBJ2-3, with 10 bases aligning to TRBD2. Germline CDR1 reads MNHEY; CDR2 reads SVGAGI. The V gene end was trimmed by 4 bases and the J gene end by 5 bases; junction bases not matched to a gene: 9. The CDR3 is made up of 16 amino acids. The CDR3 loop reads CASSSPLAGVIDTQYF. The CDR3 DNA follows: TGTGCCAGCAGTTCCCCCCTAGCGGGAGTGATAGATACGCAGTATTTT.

This rearrangement joins TRBV11-2 to TRBJ1-5; perhaps TRBD1 as D (5 bases). Looked up from germline, CDR1 is SGHAT and CDR2 is FQNNGV. Trimming shortened V by 1 base and J by 2 bases, and 15 bases separated the two germline ends. This CDR3 contains 17 residues. The CDR3 spells CASSLGSAGYGNQPQHF. The CDR3 DNA reads as TGTGCCAGCAGCTTAGGTTCGGCAGGGTATGGCAATCAGCCCCAGCATTTT.

The chain couples TRBV5-1 to TRBJ2-1; TRBD2 might be the D (5 bases). Trimming removed 0 bases from V and 0 bases from J, with 13 bases in between. Germline V CDR1 and CDR2: SGHRS, YFSETQ. The CDR3 consists of 17 residues. CDR3 DNA: TGCGCCAGCAGCTTGGGAGGCAGCGGAAGCTCCTACAATGAGCAGTTCTTC. Residues: CASSLGGSGSSYNEQFF.

The rearrangement uses TRBV6-6 and TRBJ2-7, with TRBD2 matching 13 bases. The trim removed 5 bases at V and 6 bases at J, leaving 7 bases unmatched. Germline V lookup: CDR1 MNHNY, CDR2 SVGAGI (reference sequence). The CDR3 loop spans 15 amino acids. The DNA of the CDR3 is TGTGCCAGCAGTGGGGGGACTAGCGGGAATCTCGAGCAGTACTTC. Translating gives CASSGGTSGNLEQYF.

The rearrangement joins TRBV19 to TRBJ1-5; TRBD1 matches 9 bases. The CDR3 spans 14 residues. From germline, CDR1 is LNHDA and CDR2 SQIVND (reference sequence). V gave up 6 bases and J gave up 6 bases; unmatched junction bases: 6. The CDR3 protein is CASSFTGGIQPQHF. In DNA form, the CDR3 reads TGTGCCAGTAGCTTTACAGGGGGCATTCAGCCCCAGCATTTT.